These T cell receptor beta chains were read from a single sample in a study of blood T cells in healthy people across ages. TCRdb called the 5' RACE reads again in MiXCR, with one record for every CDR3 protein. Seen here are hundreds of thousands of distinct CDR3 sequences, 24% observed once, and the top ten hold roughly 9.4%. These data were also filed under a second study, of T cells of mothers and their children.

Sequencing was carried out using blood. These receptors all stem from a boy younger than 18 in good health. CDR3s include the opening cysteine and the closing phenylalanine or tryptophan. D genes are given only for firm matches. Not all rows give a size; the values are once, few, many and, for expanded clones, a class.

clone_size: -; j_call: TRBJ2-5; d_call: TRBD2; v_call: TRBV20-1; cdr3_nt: TGCAGTGCTAGAGACTCCCCGGGACTAGGAGAGACCCAGTACTTC; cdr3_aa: CSARDSPGLGETQYF
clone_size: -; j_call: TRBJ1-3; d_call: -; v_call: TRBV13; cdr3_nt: TGTGCCAGCAGCTTAGGGGGCGGCGGAAACACCATATATTTT; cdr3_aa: CASSLGGGGNTIYF
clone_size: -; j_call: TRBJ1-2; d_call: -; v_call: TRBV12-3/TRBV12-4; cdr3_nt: TGTGCCAGCAGTGCGCTGGGACACTATGGCTACACCTTC; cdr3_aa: CASSALGHYGYTF
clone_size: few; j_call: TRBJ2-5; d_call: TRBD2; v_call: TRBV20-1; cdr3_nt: TGCAGTGCCCTCCCGGGAGGGAGAAGGGAGACCCAGTACTTC; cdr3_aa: CSALPGGRRETQYF
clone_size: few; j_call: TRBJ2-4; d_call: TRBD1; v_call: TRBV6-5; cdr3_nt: TGTGCCAGCAGTCCCGGACAGGGGAGGAGAGCCAAGAACATTCAGTACTTC; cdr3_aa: CASSPGQGRRAKNIQYF
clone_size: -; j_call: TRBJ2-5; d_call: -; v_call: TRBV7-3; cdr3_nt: TGTGCCAGCAGCCTAGCGCCGCGGGAGACCCAGTACTTC; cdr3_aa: CASSLAPRETQYF
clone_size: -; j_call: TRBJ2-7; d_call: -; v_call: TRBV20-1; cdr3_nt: TGCAGTGCTAGGAGAGAGAGGGGCGCTGTCTTGGACGAGCAGTACTTC; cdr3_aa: CSARRERGAVLDEQYF
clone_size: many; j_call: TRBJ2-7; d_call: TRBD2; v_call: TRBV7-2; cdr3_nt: TGTGCCAGCAGGGTCGGGACTAGCGGGGGTCGGGGCTACGAGCAGTACTTC; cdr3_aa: CASRVGTSGGRGYEQYF
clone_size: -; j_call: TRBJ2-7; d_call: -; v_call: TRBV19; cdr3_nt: TGTGCCAGTCGTATTGGCAGTAGCTACGAGCAGTACTTC; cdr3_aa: CASRIGSSYEQYF
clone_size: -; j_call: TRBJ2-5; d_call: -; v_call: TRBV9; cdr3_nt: TGTGCCAGCAGCGTAGCTACGAGAACAGGCCTTCAAGAGACCCAGTACTTC; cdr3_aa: CASSVATRTGLQETQYF
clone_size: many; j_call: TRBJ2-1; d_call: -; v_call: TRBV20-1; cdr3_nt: TGCAGTGCAATTGTAGGGGGGCCCTACAATGAGCAGTTCTTC; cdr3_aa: CSAIVGGPYNEQFF
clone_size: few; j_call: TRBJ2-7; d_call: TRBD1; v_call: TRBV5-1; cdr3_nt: TGCGCCAGCAGCGTCGGCGGGACAGGGGATATTCCCCCCTACGAGCAGTACTTC; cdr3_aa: CASSVGGTGDIPPYEQYF
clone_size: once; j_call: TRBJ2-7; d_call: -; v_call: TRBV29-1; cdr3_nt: TGCAGCGGGACCGGGACAAGGCCCTACGAGCAGTACTTC; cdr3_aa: CSGTGTRPYEQYF
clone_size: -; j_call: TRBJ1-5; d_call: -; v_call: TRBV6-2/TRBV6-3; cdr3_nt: TGTGCCAGCAGTTACTCGAACACTTTCAATCAGCCCCAGCATTTT; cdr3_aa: CASSYSNTFNQPQHF